One sample yielded the 27 T cell receptor beta chains listed below, sequenced in a study of blood T cell repertoires in COVID-19. Using immunoSEQ multiplex PCR, the repertoire was profiled, and TCRdb retains in-frame clones only, with some absent. Altogether 250,000 to 350,000 clones are present, around nine tenths being singletons, with the ten largest covering over 2%. Sequenced sample: PBMCs or T cells enriched from blood (not recorded which). The receptors shown here come from a woman aged 60-70 years in a cohort exposed to, infected with or recovered from COVID-19 (not recorded which).

The chain couples TRBV28 to TRBJ2-7; tentative D call: TRBD1 (6 bases). CDR3 size: 13 residues. Trimming took 8 bases from V and 5 from J, leaving 16 bases between them. Germline loops: CDR1 MDHEN, CDR2 SYDVKM. CDR3 DNA sequence: TGTGCCAGCCGCGCAGGGGAACGCGACGAGCAGTACTTC. This encodes CASRAGERDEQYF.

Only one count was recorded for this clone. This chain uses TRBV30 with TRBJ2-7; D is perhaps TRBD2 (5 bases). CDR1 is GTSNPN, CDR2 SVGIG, per germline (reference sequence). The V end was cut by 0 bases, the J end by 3 bases, with 9 bases between. CDR3 length: 13 residues. The CDR3 protein is CAWSVQTNYEQYF. Here the CDR3 DNA reads TGTGCCTGGAGTGTACAGACTAACTACGAGCAGTACTTC. The entire variable domain, with the rest obtained from reference TRBV30 and TRBJ2-7, is as follows: SQTIHQWPATLVQPVGSPLSLECTVEGTSNPNLYWYRQAAGRGLQLLFYSVGIGQISSEVPQNLSASRPQDRQFILSSKKLLLSDSGFYLCAWSVQTNYEQYFGPGTRLTVT.

The chain has TRBV15 and TRBJ2-7; D is unresolved. Between the trimmed V and J ends, which lost 0 bases and 2 bases, there was a span of 14 bases. The CDR3 runs to 16 residues. In germline, CDR1 is LNHNV, CDR2 YYDKDF (reference sequence). The CDR3 is CATSRDLLRHAYEQYF. DNA for the CDR3: TGTGCCACCAGCAGAGATCTCCTCAGACATGCCTACGAGCAGTACTTC.

The rearrangement links TRBV7-2 to TRBJ2-5, with 9 bases lining up with TRBD1. The V segment lost 5 bases and the J segment 5 bases; nucleotides outside the gene matches: 3. CDR1 and CDR2 (germline): SGHTA, FQGNSA. This CDR3 spans 13 amino acids. CDR3 amino acids: CASSRGQGETQYF. Written as DNA, the CDR3 is TGTGCCAGCAGCCGGGGACAGGGTGAGACCCAGTACTTC.

The J gene is TRBJ2-7, the V gene TRBV30; TRBD2 aligns across 8 bases. The germline V gene has CDR1 GTSNPN and CDR2 SVGIG (reference sequence). The CDR3 loop spans 15 amino acids. V shed 4 bases and J 8 bases; nucleotides not matched to a gene: 16. The CDR3 sequence: CAWTLGREHTRQQYF. In nucleotides, the CDR3 is TGTGCCTGGACTCTCGGGAGGGAACATACGAGACAGCAGTACTTC.

V is TRBV9 and J is TRBJ2-5; D perhaps matches TRBD2 (6 bases). V shed 4 bases and J shed 4 bases, with 23 bases lying between them. Per germline, CDR1 SGDLS and CDR2 YYNGEE. CDR3 length: 17 residues. The CDR3 is CASSPLVGRERPETQYF. CDR3 DNA sequence: TGTGCCAGCAGCCCCCTCGTGGGCCGGGAGAGGCCAGAGACCCAGTACTTC. Together with reference TRBV9 and TRBJ2-5, the CDR3 gives the full variable domain: DSGVTQTPKHLITATGQRVTLRCSPRSGDLSVYWYQQSLDQGLQFLIQYYNGEERAKGNILERFSAQQFPDLHSELNLSSLELGDSALYFCASSPLVGRERPETQYFGPGTRLLVL.

V is TRBV18 and J is TRBJ1-4, with 11 bases identical to TRBD1. Germline V lookup: CDR1 KGHSH, CDR2 LQKENI. The trim removed 3 bases at V and 0 bases at J, leaving 0 bases unmatched. This CDR3 has 16 residues. DNA for the CDR3: TGTGCCAGCTCACCGGGACAGGGGGCAACTAATGAAAAACTGTTTTTT. The encoded protein is CASSPGQGATNEKLFF.

CDR3 DNA sequence: TGTGCCAGCAGCCAGGGCTTTAGCGGGACCTACGAGCAGTACTTC. Translated: CASSQGFSGTYEQYF. The chain couples TRBV13 to TRBJ2-7, with TRBD2 matching 8 bases. Germline-derived CDR1 and CDR2 are PRHDT and FYEKMQ (reference sequence). With 5 bases clipped from V and 2 bases from J, the junction kept 8 bases outside the gene matches. The CDR3 spans 15 residues.

The chain couples TRBV5-1 to TRBJ1-4; tentatively, D is TRBD1 (6 bases). Germline lookup yields CDR1 SGHRS and CDR2 YFSETQ. The CDR3 contains 17 residues. With 4 bases removed from V and 4 bases from J, the gap between germline ends came to 20 bases. This CDR3 reads CASSRTARSQLNEKLFF. In DNA, the CDR3 is TGCGCCAGCAGCCGGACAGCCAGGTCGCAGCTTAATGAAAAACTGTTTTTT.

The DNA for the CDR3 is TGTGCCAGCAGCGCCCGACCTAGCGGGAGTATGAATGAGCAGTTCTTC. It is translated as CASSARPSGSMNEQFF. The chain is built from TRBV9 and TRBJ2-1, with 10 bases aligning to TRBD2. The CDR3 runs to 16 residues. The junction had 10 bases not matched to a gene; V was cut back by 3 bases and J by 7 bases. Germline values: CDR1 SGDLS, CDR2 YYNGEE.

The V call is TRBV5-4, the J call TRBJ2-7, with a tentative D call TRBD1 (6 bases). Germline-derived CDR1 and CDR2 are SGHNT and YYREEE (reference sequence). Trimming stripped 3 bases from V and 3 bases from J, with 13 bases between. The CDR3 consists of 14 residues. This chain's CDR3 is CASSSGTTYYEQYF. CDR3 nucleotides: TGTGCCAGCAGCTCCGGGACAACCTACTACGAGCAGTACTTC.

The V gene is TRBV7-2, the J gene TRBJ2-1; D possibly corresponds to TRBD2 (5 bases). This CDR3 spans 16 amino acids. V dropped 1 base and J dropped 0 bases, with 10 bases sitting between them. Looked up from germline, CDR1 is SGHTA and CDR2 is FQGNSA. The CDR3 loop reads CASSLEVARSYNEQFF. In DNA form, the CDR3 reads TGTGCCAGCAGCTTAGAGGTAGCGCGCTCCTACAATGAGCAGTTCTTC. The variable domain in full, with the rest retrieved from reference TRBV7-2 and TRBJ2-1, is GAGVSQSPSNKVTEKGKDVELRCDPISGHTALYWYRQSLGQGLEFLIYFQGNSAPDKSGLPSDRFSAERTGGSVSTLTIQRTQQEDSAVYLCASSLEVARSYNEQFFGPGTRLTVL.

This clone turned up a few times. CDR3 nucleotides: TGTGCCAGCAGCACCGGGGGCACTGAAGCTTTCTTT. This translates into CASSTGGTEAFF. This chain connects TRBV6-2 or TRBV6-3 to TRBJ1-1; D perhaps matches TRBD1 (5 bases). With 6 bases removed from V and 4 bases from J, the gap between germline ends came to 9 bases. In germline, CDR1 is MNHEY, CDR2 SVGEGT. This CDR3 is 12 amino acids long.

This chain links TRBV7-2 with TRBJ1-5, with D possibly TRBD1 on 6 matching bases. The germline V gene encodes CDR1 SGHTA and CDR2 FQGNSA. Trimming stripped 7 bases from V and 3 bases from J, with 16 bases between. The CDR3 runs 15 residues. In nucleotides, the CDR3 is TGTGCCAGCACCTCAACACCAGGGGTCAATCAGCCCCAGCATTTT. It yields the protein CASTSTPGVNQPQHF.

The rearrangement links TRBV4-2 to TRBJ1-3; possibly TRBD1 for D (6 bases). Germline lookup yields CDR1 LGHNA and CDR2 YNFKEQ. V was trimmed by 0 bases and J by 4 bases, leaving 22 bases between them. This CDR3 has 19 residues. The CDR3 bases are TGTGCCAGCAGCCAAGAGGTCGGGACACGCCAAGTAAAGGGAAACACCATATATTTT. Its translation is CASSQEVGTRQVKGNTIYF.

The gene calls are TRBV12-3 or TRBV12-4 and TRBJ1-2, with 7 nucleotides matching TRBD1. This CDR3 has 13 residues. The V segment lost 6 bases and the J segment 7 bases; nucleotides outside the gene matches: 8. Written as DNA, the CDR3 is TGTGCCAGCAGCCCAAGACAGGGAAGTGGCTACACCTTC. Its protein is CASSPRQGSGYTF.

The chain has TRBV6-6 and TRBJ2-7, with 9 bases matching TRBD2. V was clipped by 5 bases and J by 11 bases; unmatched bases: 7. Germline V CDR1 and CDR2: MNHNY, SVGAGI (reference sequence). CDR3 length: 12 residues. CDR3: CASSQRPSGEYF. CDR3 nucleotide sequence: TGTGCCAGCAGTCAGAGACCTAGCGGGGAGTACTTC.

This chain joins TRBV6-4 and TRBJ2-1; D not certain. V was shortened by 4 bases and J by 5 bases, with 9 bases between the two germline ends. This CDR3 has 13 amino acids. CDR1 is MRHNA, CDR2 SNTAGT, per germline. CDR3 sequence: CASSVRVNNEQFF. DNA for the CDR3: TGTGCCAGCAGTGTCCGGGTCAACAATGAGCAGTTCTTC.

This chain uses TRBV7-2 with TRBJ2-4; D is possibly TRBD2 (6 bases). The germline gives CDR1 SGHTA, CDR2 FQGNSA. The CDR3 spans 14 residues. Trimming left V 3 bases short and J 8 bases short, with 14 bases between. DNA for the CDR3: TGTGCCAGCAGCTTGGCAGGGAGACTAGACATTCAGTACTTC. Encoded protein: CASSLAGRLDIQYF.

CDR3 sequence: CASSPDSWNQPQHF. For the CDR3, the DNA is TGTGCCAGCAGCCCCGATAGCTGGAATCAGCCCCAGCATTTT. The V gene is TRBV6-2 or TRBV6-3, the J gene TRBJ1-5; D gene unclear. From germline, CDR1 is MNHEY and CDR2 SVGEGT. CDR3 size: 14 residues. Trimming removed 6 bases from V and 4 bases from J, with 13 bases in between.

The chain joins TRBV18 to TRBJ2-1, with 7 bases fitting TRBD2. The J segment lost 8 bases and the V segment lost 6 bases, leaving 7 bases of the junction unmatched. CDR1 and CDR2 (germline): KGHSH, LQKENI. The CDR3 covers 13 residues. CDR3 loop: CASSPRLADEQFF. The CDR3 DNA reads TGTGCCAGCTCTCCTCGACTAGCCGATGAGCAGTTCTTC.

This chain links TRBV5-4 with TRBJ2-2; 7 bases match TRBD2. This CDR3 contains 14 residues. Germline V lookup: CDR1 SGHNT, CDR2 YYREEE (reference sequence). After removal of 4 bases from V and 4 bases from J, the junction contained 4 bases not matched to a gene. The CDR3 region has the DNA TGTGCCAGCAGCAGCGGGACTGCCACCGGGGAGCTGTTTTTT. It codes for CASSSGTATGELFF.

The rearrangement links TRBV5-1 to TRBJ2-1; D may be TRBD2 (6 bases). V shed 3 bases and J shed 5 bases, with 12 bases lying between them. Germline-derived CDR1 and CDR2 are SGHRS and YFSETQ. This CDR3 region has 14 residues. CDR3 amino acids: CASSWRGLDNEQFF. CDR3 nucleotide sequence: TGCGCCAGCAGCTGGCGGGGCCTAGACAATGAGCAGTTCTTC.

Comment on this clone: It is unclear where the CDR3 begins or ends on the DNA, so no DNA is shown, and the CDR3 is as TCRdb lists it. The chain recombines TRBV28 with TRBJ2-2; the D call TRBD2 from the table was never checked on the DNA. The CDR3 has 20 amino acids, counting both end residues. Germline loops: CDR1 MDHEN, CDR2 SYDVKM. CDR3 sequence: CASSLPVHPSGRGTPGSCFF.

The gene calls are TRBV20-1 and TRBJ2-3; TRBD2 agrees at 8 bases. This CDR3 spans 14 amino acids. After removal of 3 bases from V and 3 bases from J, the junction contained 5 bases not matched to a gene. Germline V CDR1 and CDR2: DFQATT, SNEGSKA (reference sequence). CDR3 bases: TGCAGTGCTAGTCTGAGCGGGAGAACAGATACGCAGTATTTT. Translated: CSASLSGRTDTQYF.

The chain uses TRBV21-1 and TRBJ2-2; the tabulated D call, TRBD2, remains unverified against the DNA. TRBV21-1 is a pseudogene locus. The CDR3 is 20 amino acids. CDR3 nucleotide sequence: TGTGCCAGCAGCAAAGTAAAACTAGCGGGAACGTGGGACTACACCGGGGAGCTGTTTTTT. Protein product: CASSKVKLAGTWDYTGELFF.

The CDR3 DNA follows: TGTGCCACCAGCGGGGGACAGGGGGCAAAAACTGAAGCTTTCTTT. It codes for CATSGGQGAKTEAFF. The chain joins TRBV15 to TRBJ1-1, with TRBD1 identical over 12 bases. Germline V lookup: CDR1 LNHNV, CDR2 YYDKDF (reference sequence). V dropped 5 bases and J dropped 5; count of bases not matched to a gene: 6. This CDR3 contains 15 residues.